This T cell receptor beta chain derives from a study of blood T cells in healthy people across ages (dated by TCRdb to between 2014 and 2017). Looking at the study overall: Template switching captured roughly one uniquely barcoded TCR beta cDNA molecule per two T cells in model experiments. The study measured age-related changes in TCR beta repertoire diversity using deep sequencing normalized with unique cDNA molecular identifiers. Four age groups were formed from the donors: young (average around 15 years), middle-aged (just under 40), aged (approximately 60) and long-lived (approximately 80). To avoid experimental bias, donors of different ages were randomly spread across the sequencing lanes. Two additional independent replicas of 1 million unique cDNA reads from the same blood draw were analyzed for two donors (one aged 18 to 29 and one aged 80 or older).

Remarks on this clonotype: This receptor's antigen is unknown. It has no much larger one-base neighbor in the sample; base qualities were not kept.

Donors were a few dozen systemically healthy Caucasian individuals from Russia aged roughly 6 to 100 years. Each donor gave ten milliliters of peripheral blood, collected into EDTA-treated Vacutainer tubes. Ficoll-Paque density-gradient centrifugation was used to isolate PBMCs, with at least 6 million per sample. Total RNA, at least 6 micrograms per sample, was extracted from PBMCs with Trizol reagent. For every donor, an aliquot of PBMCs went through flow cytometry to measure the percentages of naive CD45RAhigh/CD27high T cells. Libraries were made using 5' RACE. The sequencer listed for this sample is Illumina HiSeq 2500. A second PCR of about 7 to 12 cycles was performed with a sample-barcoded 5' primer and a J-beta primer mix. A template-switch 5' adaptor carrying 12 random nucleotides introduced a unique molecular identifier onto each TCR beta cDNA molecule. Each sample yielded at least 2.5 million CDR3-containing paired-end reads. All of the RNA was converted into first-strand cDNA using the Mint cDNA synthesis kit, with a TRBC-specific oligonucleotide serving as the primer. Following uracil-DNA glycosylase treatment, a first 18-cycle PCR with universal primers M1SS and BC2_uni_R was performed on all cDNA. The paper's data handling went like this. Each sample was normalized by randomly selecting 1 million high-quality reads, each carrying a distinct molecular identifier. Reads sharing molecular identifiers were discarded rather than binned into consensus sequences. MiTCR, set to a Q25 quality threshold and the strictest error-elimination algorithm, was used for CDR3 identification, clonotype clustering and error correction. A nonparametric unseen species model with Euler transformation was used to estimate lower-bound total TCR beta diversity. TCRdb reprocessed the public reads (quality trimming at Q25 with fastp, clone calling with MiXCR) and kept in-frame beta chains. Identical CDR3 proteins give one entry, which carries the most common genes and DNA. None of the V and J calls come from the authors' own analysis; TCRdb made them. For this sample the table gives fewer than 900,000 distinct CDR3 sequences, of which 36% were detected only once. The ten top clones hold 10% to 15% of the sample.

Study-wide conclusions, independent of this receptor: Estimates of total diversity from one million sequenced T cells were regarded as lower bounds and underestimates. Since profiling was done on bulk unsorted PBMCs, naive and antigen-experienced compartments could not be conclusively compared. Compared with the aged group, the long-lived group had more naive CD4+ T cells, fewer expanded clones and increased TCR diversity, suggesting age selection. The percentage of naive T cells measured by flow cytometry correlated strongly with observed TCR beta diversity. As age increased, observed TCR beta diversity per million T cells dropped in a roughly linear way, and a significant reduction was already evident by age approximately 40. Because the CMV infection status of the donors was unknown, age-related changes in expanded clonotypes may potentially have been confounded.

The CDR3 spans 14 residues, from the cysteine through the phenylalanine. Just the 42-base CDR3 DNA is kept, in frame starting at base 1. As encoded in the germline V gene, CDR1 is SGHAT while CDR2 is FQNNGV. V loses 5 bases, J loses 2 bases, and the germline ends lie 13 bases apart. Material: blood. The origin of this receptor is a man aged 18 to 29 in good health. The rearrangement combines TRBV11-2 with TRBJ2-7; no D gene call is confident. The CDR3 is CASSALHSTYEQYF. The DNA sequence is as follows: TGTGCCAGCAGCGCTTTACACAGCACCTACGAGCAGTACTTC. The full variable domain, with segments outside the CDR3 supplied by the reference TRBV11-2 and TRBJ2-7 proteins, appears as EAGVAQSPRYKIIEKRQSVAFWCNPISGHATLYWYQQILGQGPKLLIQFQNNGVVDDSQLPKDRFSAERLKGVDSTLKIQPAKLEDSAVYLCASSALHSTYEQYFGPGTRLTVT.